The 7 T cell receptor beta chains listed next were all sequenced from one sample in a study of OX40 agonist ivuxolimab in advanced cancers. Generated by immunoSEQ multiplex PCR, the TCRdb table keeps only in-frame clones and is missing some. This table has about 48,000 clones, about 92% appearing once. The specimen comprised CD4+ or CD8+ T cells sorted from blood, sampled in a trial of the OX40 agonist ivuxolimab. The receptors derive from an adult with an advanced solid tumor such as melanoma, head and neck, liver or kidney cancer.

This rearrangement joins TRBV10-3 to TRBJ2-3, with 8 nucleotides matching TRBD2. CDR3 length: 18 amino acids. J lost 1 base, V lost 0 bases, and 9 bases had no gene match. Per the germline V gene, CDR1 is ENHRY and CDR2 is SYGVKD. CDR3 loop: CAISESSGGRVGTDTQYF. The CDR3, as DNA: TGTGCCATCAGTGAGTCGAGCGGGGGACGGGTTGGCACAGATACGCAGTATTTT.

V is TRBV4-1 and J is TRBJ1-1; D may be TRBD1 (5 bases). V was clipped by 0 bases and J by 3 bases, with 14 bases between them. The CDR3 has 16 residues. In germline, CDR1 is MGHRA, CDR2 YSYEKL. The CDR3 bases are TGCGCCAGCAGCCAAGATGATCGGGGAGGGGACACTGAAGCTTTCTTT. This gives the protein CASSQDDRGGDTEAFF.

The V call is TRBV13, the J call TRBJ2-7, with D perhaps matching TRBD1 (6 bases). V was cut by 4 bases and J by 0 bases, with 7 bases left in between. Germline V gene data show CDR1 as PRHDT and CDR2 as FYEKMQ (reference sequence). This CDR3 region has 13 residues. CDR3: CASSSQGSYEQYV. CDR3 bases: TGTGCCAGCAGCTCACAGGGCTCCTACGAGCAGTACGTC.

CDR3 in DNA: TGCGCCAGCAGCCAAGGGGGGGGGATGACTAACTATGGCTACACCTTC. As protein: CASSQGGGMTNYGYTF. The rearrangement uses TRBV4-1 and TRBJ1-2; D may be TRBD1 (5 bases). The CDR3 loop spans 16 amino acids. V lost 1 base to trimming and J lost 0 bases, with 12 bases between them. CDR1 is MGHRA and CDR2 is YSYEKL in the germline V gene.

The chain has TRBV5-4 and TRBJ1-1, with a possible D match to TRBD1 (5 bases). Between the trimmed V and J ends, which lost 1 base and 5 bases, there was a span of 12 bases. Germline V gene sequence: CDR1 SGHNT, CDR2 YYREEE (reference sequence). The CDR3 runs to 14 residues. The CDR3 region is CASSLFPRGTEAFF. The CDR3 DNA sequence: TGTGCCAGCAGCTTGTTTCCCCGGGGGACTGAAGCTTTCTTT.

This clone was found once. V gene TRBV6-4 combines with J gene TRBJ2-1, with D perhaps being TRBD1 or TRBD2 (5 bases each). Germline V gene sequence: CDR1 MRHNA, CDR2 SNTAGT. The CDR3 is made up of 13 amino acids. V was trimmed by 4 bases and J by 7 bases, leaving 11 bases between them. CDR3 DNA sequence: TGTGCCAGCAGTGTTGGGGGTACAAATGAGCAGTTCTTC. Protein sequence: CASSVGGTNEQFF.

The chain uses TRBV14 and TRBJ1-1; D is undetermined. Trimming removed 3 bases from V and 5 bases from J, with 4 bases in between. Germline V gives CDR1 SGHDN, CDR2 FVKESK. This CDR3 is 11 amino acids long. The DNA for the CDR3 is TGTGCCAGCAGCCACGCTACTGAAGCTTTCTTT. Translating it yields CASSHATEAFF.